These 26 T cell receptor beta chains originate from one sample sequenced in a study of blood T cells in healthy people across ages. Alongside a J-beta primer mix, a sample-barcoded 5' primer served in a second PCR lasting about 7 to 12 cycles. TCRdb re-called the 5' RACE reads with MiXCR, one entry per CDR3 protein. The table includes about 620,000 distinct CDR3 sequences, over 20% detected once. Source material: blood. The receptors were gathered from a man between 65 and 85 years old in good health.

This clonotype has only a few counts. The genes are TRBV5-5 and TRBJ1-1; D is ambiguous. V was clipped by 2 bases and J by 0 bases, with 11 bases between them. Germline values: CDR1 SGHKS, CDR2 YYEKEE (reference sequence). This CDR3 comprises 15 residues. The DNA of the CDR3 is TGTGCCAGCAGCTTTGAACCAGAGATGAACACTGAAGCTTTCTTT. It translates to CASSFEPEMNTEAFF.

The gene calls are TRBV24-1 and TRBJ2-5; possibly TRBD1 or TRBD2 for D (6 bases each). Judging by the DNA end, TRBJ2-1 fits better; the J call may be wrong. CDR1 KGHDR and CDR2 SFDVKD come from the germline V gene. This CDR3 has 16 amino acids. CDR3 in DNA: TGTGCCACCAGTGCGGGGGCAAATTTGGGAGATCAGGAGCAGTTCTTC. Residues: CATSAGANLGDQEQFF.

This clonotype was counted only a few times. J is TRBJ1-2 and V is TRBV28; TRBD1 might be the D (6 bases). Germline values: CDR1 MDHEN, CDR2 SYDVKM. The CDR3 contains 15 residues. Trimming took 4 bases from V and 0 from J, leaving 12 bases between them. CDR3 residues: CASSSSGAANYGYTF. For the CDR3, the DNA is TGTGCCAGCAGTTCCTCAGGGGCAGCTAACTATGGCTACACCTTC.

The gene calls are TRBV4-3 and TRBJ2-4; 9 nucleotides agree with TRBD2. There are 15 residues in the CDR3. Losses at the gene ends were 2 bases for V and 7 bases for J; bases not matched to a gene: 6. The germline CDR1 and CDR2 sequences are LGHNA and YSLEER. CDR3: CASSQRAGGPNIQYF. DNA for the CDR3: TGCGCCAGCAGCCAACGGGCGGGAGGGCCGAACATTCAGTACTTC.

This clonotype was recorded only once. The V and J genes are TRBV3-1 and TRBJ1-4; D unresolved. This CDR3 region has 13 residues. CDR1 LGHDT and CDR2 YNNKEL come from the germline V gene (reference sequence). V was cut by 5 bases and J by 8 bases, with 12 bases left in between. CDR3 DNA sequence: TGTGCCAGCAGCAGGAAGGGAGGGGAAAAACTGTTTTTT. Translation gives CASSRKGGEKLFF.

CDR3 nucleotides: TGTGCCAGCCTCATAGGGCAGGGGGCCAATCAGCCCCAGCATTTT. Its translation is CASLIGQGANQPQHF. V usage is TRBV19 and J usage is TRBJ1-5; TRBD1 agrees at 8 bases. The J segment lost 3 bases and the V segment lost 9 bases, leaving 10 bases of the junction unmatched. Germline lookup yields CDR1 LNHDA and CDR2 SQIVND (reference sequence). The CDR3 extends over 15 amino acids.

A remark on this clonotype: Likely a read error: the CDR3 ends without its conserved phenylalanine or tryptophan. Because the CDR3's place on the DNA is in doubt, the DNA is left out and the CDR3 is given as listed by TCRdb. V is TRBV21-1 and J is TRBJ2-7; the D call in the table, TRBD2, was not verified against the DNA. TRBV21-1 is assigned pseudogene status. The CDR3 sequence runs 15 residues, both termini included. This chain's CDR3 is CASSIRLAEDYEQYY.

This clonotype was counted at least ten times. J is TRBJ1-4 and V is TRBV7-9; D uncertain. The CDR3 totals 14 residues. Germline assignment: CDR1 SEHNR and CDR2 FQNEAQ (reference sequence). With 6 bases removed from V and 4 bases from J, the gap between germline ends came to 12 bases. The CDR3 DNA reads as TGTGCCAGCAGGCCCCCGGGGAATAATGAAAAACTGTTTTTT. Translated: CASRPPGNNEKLFF.

This clonotype has a handful of counts. This rearrangement joins TRBV14 to TRBJ2-6; TRBD1 matches 9 bases. This CDR3 is built from 15 residues. V shed 5 bases, J shed 3 bases, and the junction held 2 bases outside the gene matches. Germline V lookup: CDR1 SGHDN, CDR2 FVKESK. The CDR3 protein is CASSRQGVGANVLTF. The CDR3 DNA follows: TGTGCCAGCAGCAGACAGGGGGTTGGGGCCAACGTCCTGACTTTC.

The chain links TRBV3-1 to TRBJ2-1, with TRBD2 identical over 8 bases. After removal of 3 bases from V and 6 bases from J, the junction contained 4 bases not matched to a gene. Germline V gene sequence: CDR1 LGHDT, CDR2 YNNKEL (reference sequence). CDR3 length: 14 residues. CDR3 nucleotides: TGTGCCAGCAGCCAGACTAGCGCCTCCAATGAGCAGTTCTTC. Encoded protein: CASSQTSASNEQFF.

Comments on this clonotype: It is likely a read error, because the conserved phenylalanine at the end of the CDR3 is missing. The chain uses TRBV28 and TRBJ2-7, with 7 bases matching TRBD1. The V and J ends lost 2 bases and 1 base, in that order; junction bases with no gene match: 5. CDR1 and CDR2 (germline): MDHEN, SYDVKM. The CDR3 is 15 residues long. The CDR3 DNA reads TGTGCCAGCAGTTTAGGGACAGATACTTCCTACGAGCAGTACTGC. Translated, it gives CASSLGTDTSYEQYC.

The chain employs TRBV3-1 and TRBJ1-1; 10 bases line up with TRBD1. V trimming: 6 bases; J trimming: 5 bases; junction bases outside the gene matches: 9. CDR1 and CDR2 (germline): LGHDT, YNNKEL (reference sequence). CDR3 size: 15 residues. The CDR3 protein is CASRQTDRGLTEAFF. CDR3 DNA: TGTGCCAGCAGACAAACAGACAGGGGGCTTACTGAAGCTTTCTTT.

J is TRBJ1-2 and V is TRBV25-1; 7 bases match TRBD1. Germline trimming cut 3 bases from V and 5 bases from J; bases unmatched to any gene: 9. The CDR3 covers 15 residues. Germline V gene lookup returns CDR1 MGHDK and CDR2 SYGVNS. CDR3 residues: CASSDRGDRIYGYTF. DNA of the CDR3: TGTGCCAGCAGTGATAGAGGGGACAGAATTTATGGCTACACCTTC.

As concerns this clonotype: This could be a read error, since a much larger clone is one nucleotide away. The conserved phenylalanine or tryptophan normally closing the CDR3 is absent here, so this likely arose from a read error. The gene calls are TRBV6-5 and TRBJ2-1; 9 bases agree with TRBD2. The CDR3 has 15 residues. Germline V lookup: CDR1 MNHEY, CDR2 SVGAGI. Trimming at V came to 4 bases and at J to 5 bases, leaving 6 bases not matched to a gene. The CDR3 loop is CASSLTGTSNNEQFL. The CDR3 bases are TGTGCCAGCAGTTTGACCGGGACTAGCAACAATGAGCAGTTCCTC.

This clonotype turned up a few times. The junction shows a germline mismatch at one end, possibly a read error. V gene TRBV15 combines with J gene TRBJ1-2; unclear D gene. The CDR3 extends over 14 amino acids. Germline CDR1 LNHNV, CDR2 YYDKDF (reference sequence). The CDR3 DNA sequence: TGTGCCACCCGCAGAGATCGGAATAACTATGGCTACACCTTC. Translated, it gives CATRRDRNNYGYTF.

V and J are TRBV7-3 and TRBJ2-6, with D perhaps matching TRBD1 or TRBD2 (6 bases each). This CDR3 is 17 amino acids long. Germline CDR1 reads SGHTA; CDR2 reads FQGTGA. Trimming shortened V by 1 base and J by 0 bases, and 10 bases separated the two germline ends. The CDR3 DNA follows: TGTGCCAGCAGCTTAAGTTCGGGGGCCTCTGGGGCCAACGTCCTGACTTTC. It yields the protein CASSLSSGASGANVLTF.

CDR3 coding DNA: TGTGCCAGCAGTTCACTAGCGTCGGGTTCCTACAATGAGCAGTTCTTC. Encoded protein: CASSSLASGSYNEQFF. The chain recombines TRBV2 with TRBJ2-1, with 7 bases matching TRBD2. Losses at the gene ends were 5 bases for V and 1 base for J; bases not matched to a gene: 8. The CDR3 sequence is 16 residues long. The germline gives CDR1 SNHLY, CDR2 FYNNEI.

This clonotype was seen a few times. V and J are TRBV12-3 or TRBV12-4 and TRBJ2-6; 7 bases map to TRBD1. V shed 5 bases and J 0 bases; nucleotides not matched to a gene: 7. There are 17 residues in the CDR3. Written as DNA, the CDR3 is TGTGCCAGCAGTAACCCCGGGACAGCCTCTGGGGCCAACGTCCTGACTTTC. Residues: CASSNPGTASGANVLTF.

The chain combines TRBV7-9 with TRBJ2-3, with a weak D call TRBD2 (6 bases). Trimming removed 0 bases at V and 3 bases at J, with 10 bases between. The length of the CDR3 is 15 residues. Germline loops: CDR1 SEHNR, CDR2 FQNEAQ (reference sequence). This CDR3 reads CASSLAAGSTDTQYF. CDR3 nucleotides: TGTGCCAGCAGCTTAGCGGCGGGGAGTACAGATACGCAGTATTTT. The full variable domain, rest sourced from reference TRBV7-9 and TRBJ2-3, is DTGVSQNPRHKITKRGQNVTFRCDPISEHNRLYWYRQTLGQGPEFLTYFQNEAQLEKSRLLSDRFSAERPKGSFSTLEIQRTEQGDSAMYLCASSLAAGSTDTQYFGPGTRLTVL.

The chain carries TRBV20-1 and TRBJ2-3, with D perhaps assigned TRBD1 or TRBD2 (7 bases each). Germline V gene lookup returns CDR1 DFQATT and CDR2 SNEGSKA (reference sequence). V was cut by 6 bases and J by 4 bases, with 23 bases left in between. The CDR3 is made up of 16 amino acids. The CDR3 is CSAPKGGGAGSDTQYF. CDR3 nucleotides: TGCAGTGCCCCGAAGGGAGGGGGCGCGGGGTCAGATACGCAGTATTTT.

The rearrangement links TRBV6-2 or TRBV6-3 to TRBJ2-7; possible D gene TRBD2, 5 bases. The CDR3 extends over 13 amino acids. V lost 4 bases, J lost 6 bases, and 13 bases lay in between. The germline V gene encodes CDR1 MNHEY and CDR2 SVGEGT. CDR3 residues: CASSSRESLEQYF. CDR3 sequence (DNA): TGTGCCAGCAGTTCGAGGGAATCACTCGAGCAGTACTTC.

This clonotype was observed a few times. The chain employs TRBV6-5 and TRBJ2-2; 7 bases map to TRBD2. The J segment lost 0 bases and the V segment lost 6 bases, leaving 4 bases of the junction unmatched. This CDR3 has 15 residues. CDR1 is MNHEY, CDR2 SVGAGI, per germline. The CDR3 is CASRRETTNTGELFF. DNA of the CDR3: TGTGCCAGCAGGCGGGAGACGACGAACACCGGGGAGCTGTTTTTT.

This sequence joins TRBV6-1 and TRBJ2-3, with a possible D match to TRBD1 (6 bases). This CDR3 comprises 15 residues. Trimming shortened V by 0 bases and J by 2 bases, and 9 bases separated the two germline ends. Germline values: CDR1 MNHNS, CDR2 SASEGT. CDR3 sequence (DNA): TGTGCCAGCAGTGAAGCGGGGGCCGTCACAGATACGCAGTATTTT. Its translation: CASSEAGAVTDTQYF.

This clonotype was seen only a few times. The chain uses TRBV15 and TRBJ2-1; D is possibly TRBD2 (6 bases). Germline lookup yields CDR1 LNHNV and CDR2 YYDKDF (reference sequence). Trimming shortened V by 2 bases and J by 3 bases, and 8 bases separated the two germline ends. CDR3 length: 14 amino acids. The CDR3, as DNA: TGTGCCACCAGCAGACCGGGACTCTACAATGAGCAGTTCTTC. Translating gives CATSRPGLYNEQFF.

V and J are TRBV5-6 and TRBJ2-1; 10 bases agree with TRBD1. Gene TRBJ2-7 matches the end of the DNA better, so the J call may be wrong. The CDR3 is 16 amino acids. Germline CDR1 SGHDT, CDR2 YYEEEE. The CDR3 DNA reads TGTGCCAGCAGCTTGACCGACAGGGGGCCTTACAATGAGCAGTACTTC. Translating gives CASSLTDRGPYNEQYF.

A note on this clonotype: This CDR3 fails to terminate in the conserved phenylalanine or tryptophan, so it likely reflects a read error. V is TRBV7-2 and J is TRBJ2-7, with D uncertain. CDR1 is SGHTA and CDR2 is FQGNSA in the germline V gene. The CDR3 totals 17 residues. V dropped 5 bases and J dropped 2 bases, with 22 bases sitting between them. The CDR3 is CASSPSSGQNGPYEQYS. In DNA, the CDR3 is TGTGCCAGCAGCCCCTCAAGTGGTCAGAACGGGCCCTACGAGCAGTACTCC.